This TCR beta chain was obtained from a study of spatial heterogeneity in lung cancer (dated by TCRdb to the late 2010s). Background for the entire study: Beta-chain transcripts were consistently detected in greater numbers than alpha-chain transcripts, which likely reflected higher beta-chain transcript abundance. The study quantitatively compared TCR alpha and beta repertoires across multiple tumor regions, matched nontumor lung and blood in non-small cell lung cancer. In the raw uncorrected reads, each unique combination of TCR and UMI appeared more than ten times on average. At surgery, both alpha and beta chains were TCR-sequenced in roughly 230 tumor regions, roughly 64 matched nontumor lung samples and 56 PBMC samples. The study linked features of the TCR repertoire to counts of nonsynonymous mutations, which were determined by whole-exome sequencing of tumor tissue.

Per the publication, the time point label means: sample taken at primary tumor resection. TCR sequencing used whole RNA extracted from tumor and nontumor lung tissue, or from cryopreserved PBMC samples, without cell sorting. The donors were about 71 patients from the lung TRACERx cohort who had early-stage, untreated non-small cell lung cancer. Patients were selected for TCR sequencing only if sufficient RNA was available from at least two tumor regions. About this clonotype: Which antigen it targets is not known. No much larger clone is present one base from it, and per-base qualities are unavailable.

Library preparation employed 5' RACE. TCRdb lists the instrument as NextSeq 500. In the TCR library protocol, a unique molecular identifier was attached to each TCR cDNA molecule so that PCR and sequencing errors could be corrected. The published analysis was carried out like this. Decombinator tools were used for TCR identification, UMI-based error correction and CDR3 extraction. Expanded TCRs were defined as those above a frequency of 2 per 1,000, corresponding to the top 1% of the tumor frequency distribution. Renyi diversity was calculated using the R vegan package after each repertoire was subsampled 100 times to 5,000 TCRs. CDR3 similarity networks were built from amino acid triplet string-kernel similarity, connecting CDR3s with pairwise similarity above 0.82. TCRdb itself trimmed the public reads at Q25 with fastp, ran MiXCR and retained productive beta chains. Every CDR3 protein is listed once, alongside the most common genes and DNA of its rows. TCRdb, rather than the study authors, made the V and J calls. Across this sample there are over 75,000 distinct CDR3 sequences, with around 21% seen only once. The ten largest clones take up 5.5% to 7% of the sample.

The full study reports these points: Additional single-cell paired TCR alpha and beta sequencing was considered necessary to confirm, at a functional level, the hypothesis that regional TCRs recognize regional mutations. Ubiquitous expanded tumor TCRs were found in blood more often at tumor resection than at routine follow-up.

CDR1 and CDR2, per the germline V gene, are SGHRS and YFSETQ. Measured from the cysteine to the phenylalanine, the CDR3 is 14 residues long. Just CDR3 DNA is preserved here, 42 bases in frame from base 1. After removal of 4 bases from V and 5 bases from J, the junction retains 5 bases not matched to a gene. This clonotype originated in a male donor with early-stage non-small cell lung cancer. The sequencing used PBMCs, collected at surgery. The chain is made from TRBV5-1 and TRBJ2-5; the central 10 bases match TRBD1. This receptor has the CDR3 CASSPRQGAETQYF. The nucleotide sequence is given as TGCGCCAGCAGCCCTAGACAGGGGGCGGAGACCCAGTACTTC.